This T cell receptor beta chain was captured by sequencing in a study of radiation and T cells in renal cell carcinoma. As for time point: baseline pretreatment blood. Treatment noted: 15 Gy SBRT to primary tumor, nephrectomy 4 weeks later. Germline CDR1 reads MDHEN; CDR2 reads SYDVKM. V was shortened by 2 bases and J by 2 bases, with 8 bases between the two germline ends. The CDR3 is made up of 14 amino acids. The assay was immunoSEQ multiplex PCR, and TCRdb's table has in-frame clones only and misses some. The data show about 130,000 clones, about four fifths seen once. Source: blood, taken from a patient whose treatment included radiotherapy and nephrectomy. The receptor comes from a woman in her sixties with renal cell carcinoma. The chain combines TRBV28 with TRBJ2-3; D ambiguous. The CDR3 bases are TGTGCCAGCAGTTTAACGGCAGACACAGATACGCAGTATTTT. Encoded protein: CASSLTADTDTQYF.